This T cell receptor (beta chain) was profiled in a study of shared clonotypes between healthy human individuals. The wider study: There were three CD4 naive, three CD4 memory, two CD8 naive and one CD8 memory plates per donor.

Participating donors were healthy, HIV-negative adults free of recent acute infections or vaccinations. The study drew all its donors from Caucasian adults living in Nashville, Tennessee. This clone was recorded once. Its antigen is unidentified. Using immunoSEQ multiplex PCR, the repertoire was profiled, and TCRdb retains in-frame clones only, with some absent. The profile shows around 2.5 million clones, more than 85% of them singletons. Study observations and caveats: Naive subsets generally had larger estimated richness than memory subsets.

This receptor was taken from a man in his late teens or twenties in good health. Some clones in this sample may be carry-over from other donors' samples. Sequences were obtained from naive CD4+ T cells from PBMCs. The subset: CD45RA+ positively selected.

Here the CDR3 reads CASSEDPTEAFF. The CDR3 coding sequence is TGTGCCAGCAGTGAGGACCCCACTGAAGCTTTCTTT. The chain combines TRBV6-1 with TRBJ1-1; D call uncertain. V lost 3 bases and J lost 4, with 6 bases in between. The germline gives CDR1 MNHNS, CDR2 SASEGT. This CDR3 region has 12 residues.